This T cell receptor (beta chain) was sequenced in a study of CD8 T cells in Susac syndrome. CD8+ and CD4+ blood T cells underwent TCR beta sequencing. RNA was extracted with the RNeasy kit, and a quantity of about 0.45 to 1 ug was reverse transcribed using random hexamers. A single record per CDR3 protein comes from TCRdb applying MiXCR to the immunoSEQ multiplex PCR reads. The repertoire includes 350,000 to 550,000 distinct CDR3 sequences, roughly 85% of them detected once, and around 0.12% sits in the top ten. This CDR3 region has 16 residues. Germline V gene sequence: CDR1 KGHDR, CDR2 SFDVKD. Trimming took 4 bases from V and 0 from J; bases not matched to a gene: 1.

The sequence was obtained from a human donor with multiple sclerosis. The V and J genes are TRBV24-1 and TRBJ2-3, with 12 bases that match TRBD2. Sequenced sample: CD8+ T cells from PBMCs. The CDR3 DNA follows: TGTGCCACCAGTGACACTAGCGGGGGGAGCACAGATACGCAGTATTTT. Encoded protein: CATSDTSGGSTDTQYF.